The 5 T cell receptor beta chains below were found in one sample sequenced in a study of shared clonotypes between healthy human individuals. Here immunoSEQ multiplex PCR was the method, and the copy in TCRdb shows in-frame clones only, minus some. The profile shows about 680,000 clones, about 92% of them singletons. Naive CD8 cells lacked CD45RO and underwent positive selection for CCR7, leaving out terminally differentiated effector memory CD45RA+ cells. Sequencing used naive CD8+ T cells sorted from blood. All receptors derive from a man aged 30 to 45 in good health.

The chain combines TRBV11-2 with TRBJ2-1, with a possible D match to TRBD2 (5 bases). Germline-derived CDR1 and CDR2 are SGHAT and FQNNGV. The CDR3 has 15 residues. Trimming removed 5 bases at V and 8 bases at J, with 19 bases between. CDR3 region: CASSLAMGSGYEQFF. CDR3 nucleotides: TGTGCCAGCAGCCTCGCGATGGGGTCGGGATATGAGCAGTTCTTC.

The chain employs TRBV29-1 and TRBJ2-1; D not resolved. V was pared by 0 bases and J by 3 bases, with 15 bases between. The V gene's germline CDR1 is SQVTM and CDR2 ANQGSEA. The CDR3 extends over 16 amino acids. This CDR3 reads CSVEDPRQLNYNEQFF. CDR3 coding DNA: TGCAGCGTTGAAGATCCGCGACAATTAAACTACAATGAGCAGTTCTTC.

DNA for the CDR3: TGTGCCAGCAGCGAAGGGACTAGCGGAGTTGGCGGGGAGCTGTTTTTT. Translating gives CASSEGTSGVGGELFF. The V call is TRBV11-2, the J call TRBJ2-2; 11 positions agree with TRBD2. CDR1 and CDR2 from the germline V gene are SGHAT and FQNNGV. The CDR3 has 16 amino acids. The V and J ends lost 5 bases and 7 bases, in that order; junction bases with no gene match: 9.

The V call is TRBV5-4, the J call TRBJ2-1; no clear D. Germline CDR1 reads SGHNT; CDR2 reads YYREEE (reference sequence). This CDR3 comprises 13 residues. The V end lost 0 bases, the J end lost 6 bases, and 7 bases lay between the germline ends. CDR3 loop: CASSLDVANEQFF. DNA of the CDR3: TGTGCCAGCAGCTTGGATGTGGCCAATGAGCAGTTCTTC.

Of note for this clone: This CDR3 is also generated by other DNA sequences in the sample. The chain has TRBV9 and TRBJ2-3; TRBD2 matches 7 bases. Germline-derived CDR1 and CDR2 are SGDLS and YYNGEE. Trimming removed 0 bases from V and 3 bases from J; junction bases left unmatched: 4. This CDR3 has 15 residues. CDR3 DNA: TGTGCCAGCAGCGTAGGGGGCGGGAGTACAGATACGCAGTATTTT. This sequence encodes CASSVGGGSTDTQYF. Full variable domain (remainder filled in from reference TRBV9 and TRBJ2-3): DSGVTQTPKHLITATGQRVTLRCSPRSGDLSVYWYQQSLDQGLQFLIQYYNGEERAKGNILERFSAQQFPDLHSELNLSSLELGDSALYFCASSVGGGSTDTQYFGPGTRLTVL.